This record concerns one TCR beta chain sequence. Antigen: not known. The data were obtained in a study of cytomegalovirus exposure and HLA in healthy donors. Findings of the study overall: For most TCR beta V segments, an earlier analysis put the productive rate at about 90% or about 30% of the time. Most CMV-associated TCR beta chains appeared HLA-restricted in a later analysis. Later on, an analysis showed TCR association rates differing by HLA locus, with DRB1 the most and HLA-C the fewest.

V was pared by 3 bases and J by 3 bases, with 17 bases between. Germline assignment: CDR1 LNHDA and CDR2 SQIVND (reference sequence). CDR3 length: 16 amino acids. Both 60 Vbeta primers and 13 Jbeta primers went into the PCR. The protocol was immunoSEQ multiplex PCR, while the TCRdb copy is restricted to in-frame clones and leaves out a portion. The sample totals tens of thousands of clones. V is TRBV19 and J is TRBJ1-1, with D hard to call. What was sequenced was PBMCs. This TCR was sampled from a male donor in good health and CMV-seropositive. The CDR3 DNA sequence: TGTGCCAGTAGTATTAACGCGGCTAGCCGGCACACTGAAGCTTTCTTT. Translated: CASSINAASRHTEAFF.